The T cell receptor (beta chain) under discussion was sequenced for a study of cytomegalovirus exposure and HLA in healthy donors. In the PCR, 60 Vbeta and 13 Jbeta primers were used. This table comes from immunoSEQ multiplex PCR, and its TCRdb copy is limited to in-frame clones, with some not included. The sample holds around 76,000 clones, 78% seen once. The CDR3 contains 14 residues. With V trimmed by 2 bases and J by 6 bases, 3 bases remained unmatched. In germline, CDR1 is PRHDT, CDR2 FYEKMQ (reference sequence). Sequences were obtained from PBMCs. V usage is TRBV13 and J usage is TRBJ2-2; 7 bases map to TRBD2. This sequence originates from a woman aged 40 to 50 in good health and CMV-seropositive. For the CDR3, the DNA is TGTGCCAGCAGCTTAAGTCTAGCGGCCGGGGAGCTGTTTTTT. It is translated as CASSLSLAAGELFF.